Following are 12 T cell receptor beta chains from one sample sequenced in a study of blood T cell repertoires in COVID-19. Clones were sequenced by immunoSEQ multiplex PCR, and TCRdb holds only the in-frame ones, with some missing. The repertoire consists of tens of thousands of clones, with about 89% occurring once and the leading ten covering around 10%. Material for sequencing was peripheral blood. The receptors were sampled from a man between 65 and 80 years old with active or convalescent COVID-19.

This clone was counted once. The rearrangement uses TRBV10-3 and TRBJ2-3; D not resolved. CDR3 length equals 13 residues. Trimming shortened V by 4 bases and J by 6 bases, and 11 bases separated the two germline ends. Per the germline V gene, CDR1 is ENHRY and CDR2 is SYGVKD. CDR3 amino acids: CAISVPSSDTQYF. The CDR3 coding sequence is TGTGCCATCAGTGTCCCTTCCTCGGATACGCAGTATTTT.

This sequence joins TRBV5-6 and TRBJ1-2; tentatively, D is TRBD1 (5 bases). The CDR3 runs 16 residues. Between the trimmed V and J ends, which lost 2 bases and 7 bases, there was a span of 21 bases. Germline-derived CDR1 and CDR2 are SGHDT and YYEEEE. The CDR3 is CASSFGGTAVVGGYTF. Written as DNA, the CDR3 is TGTGCCAGCAGCTTTGGAGGGACCGCGGTGGTAGGTGGCTACACCTTC.

This clone appeared once. The genes are TRBV29-1 and TRBJ2-3; 9 bases fit TRBD1. This CDR3 contains 12 residues. With 6 bases clipped from V and 3 bases from J, the junction kept 1 base outside the gene matches. Germline V gives CDR1 SQVTM, CDR2 ANQGSEA. The DNA of the CDR3 is TGCAGCGTCGACAGGGGGACAGATACGCAGTATTTT. Translation gives CSVDRGTDTQYF.

A note on this clone: In the same sample, other DNA sequences code for this CDR3. V and J are TRBV12-3 or TRBV12-4 and TRBJ1-1, with D hard to call. The CDR3 runs to 11 residues. Trimming took 4 bases from V and 3 from J, leaving 3 bases between them. CDR3 DNA: TGTGCCAGCAGTTCTTACACTGAAGCTTTCTTT. This translates into CASSSYTEAFF.

The V gene is TRBV27, the J gene TRBJ2-7, with D tentatively TRBD1 (6 bases). This CDR3 spans 12 amino acids. Trimming removed 3 bases at V and 4 bases at J, with 7 bases between. Per germline, CDR1 MNHEY and CDR2 SMNVEV (reference sequence). DNA of the CDR3: TGTGCCAGCAGTTTCAGGGGTTACGAGCAGTACTTC. Encoded protein: CASSFRGYEQYF.

The CDR3 nucleotides read TGCGCCAGCAGCCAAGCTGGACAGGGAAGGACTGAAGCTTTCTTT. Protein: CASSQAGQGRTEAFF. This chain links TRBV4-3 with TRBJ1-1; TRBD1 aligns across 8 bases. Germline lookup yields CDR1 LGHNA and CDR2 YSLEER. This CDR3 comprises 15 residues. Unmatched junction bases numbered 6, after V lost 1 base and J lost 5 bases.

CDR3 in amino acids: CASSFPGQGYEQYF. The CDR3 nucleotides read TGTGCCAGCAGCTTCCCCGGACAGGGCTACGAGCAGTACTTC. The rearrangement links TRBV11-2 to TRBJ2-7, with 8 positions matching TRBD1. Germline trimming cut 3 bases from V and 3 bases from J; bases unmatched to any gene: 4. The CDR3 loop spans 14 amino acids. The germline gives CDR1 SGHAT, CDR2 FQNNGV. Full variable domain (missing parts from reference TRBV11-2 and TRBJ2-7): EAGVAQSPRYKIIEKRQSVAFWCNPISGHATLYWYQQILGQGPKLLIQFQNNGVVDDSQLPKDRFSAERLKGVDSTLKIQPAKLEDSAVYLCASSFPGQGYEQYFGPGTRLTVT.

This chain uses TRBV6-2 or TRBV6-3 with TRBJ2-7; D uncertain. Per germline, CDR1 MNHEY and CDR2 SVGEGT. V gave up 6 bases and J gave up 4 bases, with 10 bases separating them. This CDR3 region has 12 residues. CDR3 DNA sequence: TGTGCCAGCAGCCCCCCCCGTTACGAGCAGTACTTC. Residues: CASSPPRYEQYF.

The chain uses TRBV30 and TRBJ1-5; D gene unclear. CDR3 length equals 14 residues. Germline lookup yields CDR1 GTSNPN and CDR2 SVGIG (reference sequence). V dropped 3 bases and J dropped 3 bases, with 12 bases sitting between them. This CDR3 is CAWSTTRANQPQHF. Written as DNA, the CDR3 is TGTGCCTGGAGCACCACTAGGGCCAATCAGCCCCAGCATTTT. The full variable domain, in which reference TRBV30 and TRBJ1-5 provide the parts outside the CDR3, is SQTIHQWPATLVQPVGSPLSLECTVEGTSNPNLYWYRQAAGRGLQLLFYSVGIGQISSEVPQNLSASRPQDRQFILSSKKLLLSDSGFYLCAWSTTRANQPQHFGDGTRLSIL.

This chain joins TRBV5-4 and TRBJ2-7; 9 nucleotides line up with TRBD1. This CDR3 is built from 15 residues. Trimming removed 0 bases from V and 5 bases from J; junction bases left unmatched: 6. Germline CDR1 and CDR2: SGHNT and YYREEE (reference sequence). DNA of the CDR3: TGTGCCAGCAGCTTGGCCGGGACAGGGAACCACGAGCAGTACTTC. Its protein is CASSLAGTGNHEQYF.

The CDR3 region has the DNA TGTGCCAGCAGACAGAGCAACTATGGCTACACCTTC. This gives the protein CASRQSNYGYTF. V usage is TRBV2 and J usage is TRBJ1-2; D remains unclear. The V gene's germline CDR1 is SNHLY and CDR2 FYNNEI. Trimming left V 6 bases short and J 2 bases short, with 7 bases between. The CDR3 extends over 12 amino acids.

The chain recombines TRBV6-5 with TRBJ1-3, with a possible D match to TRBD1 (6 bases). This CDR3 region has 14 residues. Germline CDR1 is MNHEY and CDR2 is SVGAGI. The V gene lost 4 bases and the J gene lost 4 bases, with 11 bases spanning the gap. The CDR3 spells CASSSPGAGNTIYF. The CDR3, as DNA: TGTGCCAGCAGTTCCCCAGGGGCAGGAAACACCATATATTTT.